What follows are 27 T cell receptor beta chains derived from one specimen sequenced in a study of T cell changes during pregnancy in multiple sclerosis. Here immunoSEQ multiplex PCR was the method, and the copy in TCRdb shows in-frame clones only, minus some. Altogether about 98,000 clones are present, roughly nine tenths being singletons, with the ten largest covering roughly 2%. The sequencing here drew on peripheral blood, taken after pregnancy. All receptors derive from a female donor in good health, enrolled as a control in a pregnancy study.

This clone was detected only a few times. Additional DNA sequences in this sample encode the identical CDR3. This chain joins TRBV27 and TRBJ2-7; D not certain. CDR1 and CDR2 (germline): MNHEY, SMNVEV (reference sequence). V was cut by 4 bases and J by 3 bases, with 4 bases left in between. The CDR3 sequence is 11 residues long. The CDR3 is CASSSLYEQYF. CDR3 sequence (DNA): TGTGCCAGCAGTTCACTCTACGAGCAGTACTTC.

The chain uses TRBV6-6 and TRBJ1-1; 9 positions match TRBD1. The junction had 10 bases not matched to a gene; V was cut back by 10 bases and J by 7 bases. The CDR3 totals 13 residues. Germline loops: CDR1 MNHNY, CDR2 SVGAGI (reference sequence). The DNA of the CDR3 is TGTGCCACCGTGACAGGGGGGGTGGGTGAAGCTTTCTTT. Its protein product is CATVTGGVGEAFF.

As DNA, the CDR3 is TGTGCCAGCTGGGGAGGGGAGCAGTACTTC. It encodes CASWGGEQYF. The chain recombines TRBV6-5 with TRBJ2-7; TRBD2 matches 7 bases. Germline loops: CDR1 MNHEY, CDR2 SVGAGI. The CDR3 extends over 10 amino acids. V was clipped by 8 bases and J by 7 bases; unmatched bases: 2.

This clone came up once. The rearrangement uses TRBV7-9 and TRBJ2-1, with D possibly matching TRBD1 (7 bases). V lost 4 bases to trimming and J lost 6 bases, with 22 bases between them. The CDR3 runs 17 residues. CDR1 is SEHNR, CDR2 FQNEAQ, per germline (reference sequence). The CDR3 nucleotides read TGTGCCAGCAGCTCCTTACTACAGGGGAAGGGGGGCAATGAGCAGTTCTTC. It translates to CASSSLLQGKGGNEQFF.

The chain combines TRBV30 with TRBJ2-7; no firm D call. Between the trimmed V and J ends, which lost 2 bases and 2 bases, there was a span of 10 bases. The CDR3 loop spans 13 amino acids. CDR1 and CDR2 (germline): GTSNPN, SVGIG (reference sequence). DNA of the CDR3: TGTGCCTGGAGTCTCGGCACTACCTACGAGCAGTACTTC. Protein: CAWSLGTTYEQYF.

The V and J genes are TRBV18 and TRBJ1-5; 7 nucleotides line up with TRBD1. The CDR3 loop spans 15 amino acids. From germline, CDR1 is KGHSH and CDR2 LQKENI. V trimming: 1 base; J trimming: 5 bases; junction bases outside the gene matches: 5. The CDR3, as DNA: TGTGCCAGCTCACCACGAGGACAGGTGGATCAGCCCCAGCATTTT. This sequence encodes CASSPRGQVDQPQHF.

The chain carries TRBV6-6 and TRBJ2-1; 7 nucleotides match TRBD2. CDR3 length: 14 residues. Germline CDR1 MNHNY, CDR2 SVGAGI (reference sequence). The J segment lost 3 bases and the V segment lost 2 bases, leaving 1 base of the junction unmatched. The CDR3 DNA reads TGTGCCAGCAGTTACGGGGGGGTCTACAATGAGCAGTTCTTC. Protein: CASSYGGVYNEQFF.

This rearrangement joins TRBV5-4 to TRBJ2-5; 8 bases agree with TRBD2. CDR1 and CDR2 (germline): SGHNT, YYREEE (reference sequence). The CDR3 totals 16 residues. Germline trimming cut 5 bases from V and 6 bases from J; bases unmatched to any gene: 15. The CDR3 nucleotides read TGTGCCAGCAGGAGCGGTGAGGGTAGCGGGGAGCAGACCCAGTACTTC. Translating it yields CASRSGEGSGEQTQYF.

The CDR3 DNA sequence: TGTGCCAGCAGCCCCGGACAGGCTCGCTCTGGAAACACCATATATTTT. It is translated as CASSPGQARSGNTIYF. The J gene is TRBJ1-3, the V gene TRBV7-2, with 7 bases that match TRBD1. This CDR3 is 16 amino acids long. The germline gives CDR1 SGHTA, CDR2 FQGNSA. Unmatched junction bases numbered 7, after V lost 5 bases and J lost 0 bases.

The rearrangement joins TRBV7-9 to TRBJ1-1; 7 bases agree with TRBD1. The ends lost 5 bases at V and 0 bases at J; junction bases unmatched: 3. Germline-derived CDR1 and CDR2 are SEHNR and FQNEAQ (reference sequence). The CDR3 length is 14 residues. The DNA for the CDR3 is TGTGCCAGCAGCCCGACAGGGTTGAACACTGAAGCTTTCTTT. This gives the protein CASSPTGLNTEAFF.

About this clone: At one of its ends the junction is not consistent with the germline gene, which may arise from a read error. The chain uses TRBV6-6 and TRBJ2-5; no clear D gene. This CDR3 contains 14 residues. Germline assignment: CDR1 MNHNY and CDR2 SVGAGI (reference sequence). The CDR3 is CVSSYVGQRETQYF. In DNA form, the CDR3 reads TGTGTCAGCAGTTACGTTGGCCAGAGGGAGACCCAGTACTTC.

Here the CDR3 reads CASSLGSGTGGTEAFF. The CDR3 DNA reads TGCGCCAGCAGCTTGGGTAGCGGGACAGGGGGCACTGAAGCTTTCTTT. The chain combines TRBV5-1 with TRBJ1-1; 11 bases agree with TRBD1. With 0 bases clipped from V and 4 bases from J, the junction kept 5 bases outside the gene matches. The CDR3 spans 16 residues. Germline V gene lookup returns CDR1 SGHRS and CDR2 YFSETQ.

The chain recombines TRBV28 with TRBJ2-7; D is possibly TRBD2 (5 bases). V shed 3 bases and J shed 6 bases, with 15 bases lying between them. Germline V gene data show CDR1 as MDHEN and CDR2 as SYDVKM. This CDR3 contains 14 residues. CDR3 residues: CASSFGGSGGEQYF. The CDR3 DNA follows: TGTGCCAGCAGTTTTGGCGGGTCAGGTGGCGAGCAGTACTTC.

The genes are TRBV18 and TRBJ2-5, with D uncertain. The CDR3 covers 11 residues. Deletions cut 6 bases from V and 5 bases from J, with 7 bases between. CDR1 is KGHSH, CDR2 LQKENI, per germline. CDR3 bases: TGTGCCAGCTCTCCCCAGGAGACCCAGTACTTC. It encodes CASSPQETQYF.

This clone was seen once. The V gene is TRBV5-1, the J gene TRBJ1-1; 10 bases are a match to TRBD1. V was pared by 4 bases and J by 0 bases, with 3 bases of the junction left unmatched. Germline lookup yields CDR1 SGHRS and CDR2 YFSETQ. The CDR3 consists of 15 residues. In DNA form, the CDR3 reads TGCGCCAGCAGCCCGGGACAGGGGTTGAACACTGAAGCTTTCTTT. It specifies CASSPGQGLNTEAFF.

This chain links TRBV7-8 with TRBJ1-2, with 11 bases identical to TRBD1. This CDR3 spans 14 amino acids. Germline V gives CDR1 SGHVS, CDR2 FQNEAQ. V lost 5 bases and J lost 6; bases outside the gene matches: 5. The CDR3: CASSTSGQGDGYTF. The CDR3 DNA is TGTGCCAGCAGCACATCGGGACAGGGGGATGGCTACACCTTC.

The chain uses TRBV6-4 and TRBJ2-3; 10 positions match TRBD2. Germline V gene lookup returns CDR1 MRHNA and CDR2 SNTAGT. The CDR3 extends over 16 amino acids. V lost 0 bases to trimming and J lost 0 bases; unmatched junction nucleotides: 0. CDR3 in amino acids: CASSDSTSGSTDTQYF. CDR3 DNA: TGTGCCAGCAGTGACTCGACTAGCGGGAGCACAGATACGCAGTATTTT.

The chain couples TRBV7-9 to TRBJ2-5; D perhaps matches TRBD1 (6 bases). V lost 5 bases and J lost 4, with 11 bases in between. CDR3 length equals 13 residues. Germline lookup yields CDR1 SEHNR and CDR2 FQNEAQ (reference sequence). CDR3 in amino acids: CASSPGVGETQYF. For the CDR3, the DNA is TGTGCCAGCAGCCCAGGGGTGGGAGAGACCCAGTACTTC.

The chain recombines TRBV9 with TRBJ2-2; 10 bases are shared with TRBD2. Looked up from germline, CDR1 is SGDLS and CDR2 is YYNGEE. V lost 5 bases, J lost 4 bases, and 8 bases stayed unmatched. This CDR3 is 16 amino acids long. CDR3 bases: TGTGCCAGCAGTATAAGCGGGGGGGCGGGCACCGGGGAGCTGTTTTTT. This translates into CASSISGGAGTGELFF.

The genes are TRBV13 and TRBJ2-2; a possible D gene is TRBD2 (5 bases). The CDR3 has 15 residues. CDR1 PRHDT and CDR2 FYEKMQ come from the germline V gene (reference sequence). Trimming stripped 2 bases from V and 5 bases from J, with 12 bases between. The CDR3 DNA follows: TGTGCCAGCAGCTTAAATGCGGGTTGGACCGGGGAGCTGTTTTTT. This codes for CASSLNAGWTGELFF. Together with reference TRBV13 and TRBJ2-2, the CDR3 gives the full variable domain: AAGVIQSPRHLIKEKRETATLKCYPIPRHDTVYWYQQGPGQDPQFLISFYEKMQSDKGSIPDRFSAQQFSDYHSELNMSSLELGDSALYFCASSLNAGWTGELFFGEGSRLTVL.

The chain recombines TRBV2 with TRBJ2-1; 10 bases fit TRBD2. The CDR3 length is 15 residues. Germline trimming cut 4 bases from V and 7 bases from J; bases unmatched to any gene: 7. The germline V gene encodes CDR1 SNHLY and CDR2 FYNNEI. Here the CDR3 reads CASSAGTSVGNEQFF. The CDR3 DNA is TGTGCCAGCAGTGCCGGGACTAGCGTTGGGAATGAGCAGTTCTTC.

J is TRBJ2-7 and V is TRBV7-9; a possible D gene is TRBD1 (5 bases). This CDR3 region has 13 residues. V was cut by 8 bases and J by 3 bases, with 14 bases left in between. The V gene's germline CDR1 is SEHNR and CDR2 FQNEAQ (reference sequence). The CDR3 sequence: CASGRQYGYEQYF. CDR3 sequence (DNA): TGTGCCAGCGGTCGACAGTACGGCTACGAGCAGTACTTC.

The chain couples TRBV12-1 to TRBJ1-5. TRBV12-1 is labeled a pseudogene. The CDR3 spans 15 residues. As DNA, the CDR3 is TGTGCCAGCAGCTTTAGGGAGGCGAGCAATCAGCCCCAGCATTTT. Its translation: CASSFREASNQPQHF.

The chain has TRBV11-1 and TRBJ1-2, with 8 bases aligning to TRBD1. The CDR3 extends over 18 amino acids. V dropped 5 bases and J dropped 6; count of bases not matched to a gene: 20. Per germline, CDR1 SGHAT and CDR2 FQDESV (reference sequence). The CDR3 DNA sequence: TGTGCCAGCAGCAAAAACCGAGGCGGCCAGGGGGCCATCCATGGCTACACCTTC. This encodes CASSKNRGGQGAIHGYTF.

The genes are TRBV9 and TRBJ1-5; perhaps TRBD1 as D (5 bases). Trimming took 4 bases from V and 6 from J, leaving 17 bases between them. The CDR3 contains 15 residues. In germline, CDR1 is SGDLS, CDR2 YYNGEE. CDR3 nucleotide sequence: TGTGCCAGCAGCTTAACGGCGGGGCGGAGTCAGCCCCAGCATTTT. Its translation is CASSLTAGRSQPQHF.

V usage is TRBV27 and J usage is TRBJ2-5, with 9 nucleotides matching TRBD2. The closer fit of TRBJ2-7 to the DNA end suggests the J call may be wrong. This CDR3 has 14 residues. Germline loops: CDR1 MNHEY, CDR2 SMNVEV (reference sequence). The CDR3, as DNA: TGTGCCAGCAGTCCCGGGACTAGCAGTTACGAGCAGTACTTC. It specifies CASSPGTSSYEQYF.

The CDR3 spells CASSSITGAYNEQFF. DNA for the CDR3: TGTGCCAGCAGCTCGATCACAGGAGCCTACAATGAGCAGTTCTTC. The chain uses TRBV7-9 and TRBJ2-1; weak D call: TRBD1 (5 bases). Germline CDR1 SEHNR, CDR2 FQNEAQ (reference sequence). The CDR3 has 15 amino acids. The V end lost 4 bases, the J end lost 2 bases, and 12 bases lay between the germline ends.